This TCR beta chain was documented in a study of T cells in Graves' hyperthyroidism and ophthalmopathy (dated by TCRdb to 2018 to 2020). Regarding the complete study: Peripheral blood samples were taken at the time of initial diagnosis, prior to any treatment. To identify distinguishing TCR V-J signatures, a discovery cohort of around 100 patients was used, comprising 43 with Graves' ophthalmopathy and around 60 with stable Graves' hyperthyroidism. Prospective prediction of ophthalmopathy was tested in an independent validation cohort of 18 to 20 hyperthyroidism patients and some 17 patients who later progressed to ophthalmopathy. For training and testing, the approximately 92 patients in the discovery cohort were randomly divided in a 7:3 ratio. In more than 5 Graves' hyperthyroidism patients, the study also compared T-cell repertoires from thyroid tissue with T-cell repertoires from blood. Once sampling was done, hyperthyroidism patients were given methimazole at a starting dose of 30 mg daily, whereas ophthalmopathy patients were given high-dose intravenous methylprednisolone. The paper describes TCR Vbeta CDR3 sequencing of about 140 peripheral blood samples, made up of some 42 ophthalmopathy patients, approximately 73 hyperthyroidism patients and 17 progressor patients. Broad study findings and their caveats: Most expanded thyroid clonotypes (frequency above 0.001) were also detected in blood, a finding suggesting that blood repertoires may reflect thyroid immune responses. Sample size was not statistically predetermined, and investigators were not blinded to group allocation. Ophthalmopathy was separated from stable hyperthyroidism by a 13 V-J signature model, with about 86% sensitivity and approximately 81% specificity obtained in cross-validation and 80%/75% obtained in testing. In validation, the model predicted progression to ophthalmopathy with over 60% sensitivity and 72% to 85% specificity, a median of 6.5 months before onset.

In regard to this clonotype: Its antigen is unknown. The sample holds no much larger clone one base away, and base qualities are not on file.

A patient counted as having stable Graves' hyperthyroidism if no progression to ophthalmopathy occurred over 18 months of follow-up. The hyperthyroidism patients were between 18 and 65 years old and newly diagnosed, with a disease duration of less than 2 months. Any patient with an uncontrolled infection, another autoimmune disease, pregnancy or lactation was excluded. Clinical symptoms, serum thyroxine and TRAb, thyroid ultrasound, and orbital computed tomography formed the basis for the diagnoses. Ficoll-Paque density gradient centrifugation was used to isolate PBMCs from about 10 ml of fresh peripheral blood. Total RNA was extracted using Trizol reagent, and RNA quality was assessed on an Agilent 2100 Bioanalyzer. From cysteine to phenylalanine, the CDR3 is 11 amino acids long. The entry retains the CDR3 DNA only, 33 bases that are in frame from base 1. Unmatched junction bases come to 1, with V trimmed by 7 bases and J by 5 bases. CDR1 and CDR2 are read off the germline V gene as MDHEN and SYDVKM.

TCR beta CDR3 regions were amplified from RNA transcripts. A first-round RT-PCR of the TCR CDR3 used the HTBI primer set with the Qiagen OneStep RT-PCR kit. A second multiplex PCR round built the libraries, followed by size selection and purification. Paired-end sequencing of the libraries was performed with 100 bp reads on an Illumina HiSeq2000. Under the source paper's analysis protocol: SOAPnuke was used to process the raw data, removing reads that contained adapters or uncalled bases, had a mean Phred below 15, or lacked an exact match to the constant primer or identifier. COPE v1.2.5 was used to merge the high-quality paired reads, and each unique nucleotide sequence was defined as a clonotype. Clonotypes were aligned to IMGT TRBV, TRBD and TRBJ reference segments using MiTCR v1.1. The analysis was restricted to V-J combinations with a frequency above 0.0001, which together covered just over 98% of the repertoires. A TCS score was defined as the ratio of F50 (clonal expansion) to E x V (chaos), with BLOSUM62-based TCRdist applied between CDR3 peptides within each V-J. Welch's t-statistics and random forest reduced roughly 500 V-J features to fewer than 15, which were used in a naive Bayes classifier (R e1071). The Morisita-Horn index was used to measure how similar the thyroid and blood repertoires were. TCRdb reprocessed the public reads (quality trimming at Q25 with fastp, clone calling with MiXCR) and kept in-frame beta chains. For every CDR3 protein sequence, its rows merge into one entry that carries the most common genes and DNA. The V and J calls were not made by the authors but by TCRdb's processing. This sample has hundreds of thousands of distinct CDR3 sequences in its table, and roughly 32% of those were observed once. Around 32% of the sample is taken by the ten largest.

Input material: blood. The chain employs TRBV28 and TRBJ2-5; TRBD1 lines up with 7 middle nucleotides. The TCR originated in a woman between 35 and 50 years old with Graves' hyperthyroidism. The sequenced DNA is TGTGCCAGCAAACAGGGGGAGACCCAGTACTTC. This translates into CASKQGETQYF.